This is a list of T cell receptor beta chains from one sample in a study of monozygotic twins with inflammatory bowel disease. From its re-call of the 5' RACE reads, TCRdb lists each CDR3 protein once, without DNA. The listing contains 200,000 to 250,000 distinct CDR3 sequences. Specimen: blood. These receptors originate from a human donor with ulcerative colitis or Crohn's disease, or a healthy co-twin of an affected twin (not recorded which). Both conserved end residues are part of each CDR3.

V	J	CDR3
TRBV19	TRBJ1-5	CASSRDRGFEPQHF
TRBV6-1	TRBJ1-1	CASSGTGAENTEAFF
TRBV6-2/TRBV6-3	TRBJ1-1	CPSSYQGANTEAFF
TRBV7-9	TRBJ1-1	CASSLGSGDTEAFF
TRBV5-1	TRBJ2-3	CASSEDRVTDTQYF
TRBV3-1	TRBJ2-5	CASRRSWGLETQYF
TRBV16	TRBJ2-7	CASSQSVDEQYF
TRBV30	TRBJ1-1	CAWTGGDGEAFF
TRBV4-3	TRBJ2-2	CASSQGLAGAAGELFF
TRBV27	TRBJ1-3	CASSSTGTGNTIYF
TRBV7-3	TRBJ1-3	CASSPGTPTSGNTIYF
TRBV19	TRBJ1-5	CASKNTGFSNQPQHF
TRBV21-1	TRBJ2-3	CASSKRTGSGDTQYF
TRBV7-6	TRBJ2-3	CASKEKDTQYF
TRBV5-6	TRBJ1-1	CASSERLDTLDEAFF
TRBV30	TRBJ1-1	CACRDSGGAFF
TRBV5-1	TRBJ2-7	CASSSGQGRIYEQYF
TRBV14	TRBJ2-5	CASSPLLDRGHQETQYF
TRBV6-5	TRBJ2-5	CASSYTSGVLSQQETQYF
TRBV3-1	TRBJ1-2	CASSTSYGYTF
TRBV9	TRBJ1-3	CASSEGDVAGRNTIYF
TRBV5-1	TRBJ2-5	CASSYRPGMEETQYF
TRBV6-5	TRBJ2-1	CASSSGTGGNEQFF
TRBV28	TRBJ2-7	CASSAPGQLAYEQYF
TRBV27	TRBJ2-5	CASRPWGQGASETQYF
TRBV6-5	TRBJ2-1	CASSSLRQGSNEQFF
TRBV27	TRBJ2-5	CASSLTGGQETQYF
TRBV5-1	TRBJ2-7	CASSLAPGPTYEQYF
TRBV2	TRBJ1-5	CASTRDGTSNQPQHF
TRBV7-2	TRBJ2-7	CASRPAGSYEQYF
TRBV25-1	TRBJ1-5	CASSEMWGGQPQHF
TRBV5-1	TRBJ1-1	CASSPIPDTEAFF
TRBV7-9	TRBJ2-1	CASSLARDRNEQFF
TRBV7-6	TRBJ2-3	CASSSGLARRTDTQYF
TRBV30	TRBJ2-7	CAWAGTGGLGEQYF
TRBV7-8	TRBJ1-1	CASSLASMGIFMNTEAFF
TRBV20-1	TRBJ2-7	CSATLRAGKAYEQYF
TRBV4-3	TRBJ1-2	CASSQDGQGGFYGYTF
TRBV4-1	TRBJ1-6	CASSQDSQYLYPLHF
TRBV3-1	TRBJ2-5	CASTGLQETQYF
TRBV10-3	TRBJ1-3	CAITGSPGGTIYF
TRBV27	TRBJ2-1	CANSNPYNEQFF
TRBV7-9	TRBJ2-3	CASSLGSVGGDTQYF
TRBV27	TRBJ2-3	CASSFLYSDTDTQYF
TRBV20-1	TRBJ1-5	CSARDQFIGVSNQPQHF
TRBV7-2	TRBJ2-3	CASSLDYNTQYF
TRBV27	TRBJ2-3	CASSPDGSLGTDTQYF
TRBV29-1	TRBJ2-1	CSVRLAGENEQFF
TRBV4-2	TRBJ2-3	CASSQDPQGAWDTQYF
TRBV5-1	TRBJ1-1	CASSLVRETTEAFF